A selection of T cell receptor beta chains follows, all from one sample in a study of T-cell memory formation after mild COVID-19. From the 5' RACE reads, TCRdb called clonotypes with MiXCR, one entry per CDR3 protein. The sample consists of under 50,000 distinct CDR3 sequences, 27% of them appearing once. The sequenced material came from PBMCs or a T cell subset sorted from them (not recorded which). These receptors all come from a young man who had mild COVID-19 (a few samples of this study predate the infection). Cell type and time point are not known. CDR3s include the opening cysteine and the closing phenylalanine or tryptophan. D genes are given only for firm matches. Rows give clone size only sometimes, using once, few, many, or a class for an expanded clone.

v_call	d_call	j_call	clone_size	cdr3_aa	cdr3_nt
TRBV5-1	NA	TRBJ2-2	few	CASSGTTNTGELFF	TGCGCCAGCAGCGGGACCACGAACACCGGGGAGCTGTTTTTT
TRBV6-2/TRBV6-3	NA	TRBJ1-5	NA	CASSDRGRQPQHF	TGTGCCAGCAGTGATAGGGGTAGGCAGCCCCAGCATTTT
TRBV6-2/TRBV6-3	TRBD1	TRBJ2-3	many	CASSLGQATDTQYF	TGTGCCAGCAGTTTGGGACAGGCCACAGATACGCAGTATTTT
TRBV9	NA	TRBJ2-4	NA	CASSTGGLAKNIQYF	TGTGCCAGCAGCACCGGGGGGCTAGCCAAAAACATTCAGTACTTC
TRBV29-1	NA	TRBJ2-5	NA	CSVPTGGETQYF	TGCAGCGTTCCCACCGGGGGCGAGACCCAGTACTTC
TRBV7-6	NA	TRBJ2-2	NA	CASKVGGPTGELFF	TGTGCCAGCAAAGTTGGGGGGCCCACCGGGGAGCTGTTTTTT
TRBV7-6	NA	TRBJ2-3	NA	CASGVTDTQYF	TGTGCCAGCGGGGTCACAGATACGCAGTATTTT
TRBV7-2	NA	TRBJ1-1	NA	CASSPAVGFMNTEAFF	TGTGCCAGCAGCCCCGCCGTGGGGTTCATGAACACTGAAGCTTTCTTT
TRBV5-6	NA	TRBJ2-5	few	CASSPGGLAETQYF	TGTGCCAGCAGCCCTGGGGGGCTAGCAGAGACCCAGTACTTC
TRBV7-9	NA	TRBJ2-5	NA	CASSEEGESKTQYF	TGTGCCAGCAGCGAGGAAGGCGAATCCAAGACCCAGTACTTC
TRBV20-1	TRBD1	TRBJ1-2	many	CSAPTGGSANYGYTF	TGCAGTGCCCCCACAGGGGGCTCAGCTAACTATGGCTACACCTTC
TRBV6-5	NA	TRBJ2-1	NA	CASTPALAGSNEQFF	TGTGCCAGCACCCCAGCCCTTGCAGGGTCCAATGAGCAGTTCTTC
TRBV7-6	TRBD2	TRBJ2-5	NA	CASSSLGGDQETQYF	TGTGCCAGCAGCTCCCTGGGGGGGGACCAAGAGACCCAGTACTTC
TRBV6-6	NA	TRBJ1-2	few	CASSLQEGYGYTF	TGTGCCAGCAGCCTCCAGGAGGGTTATGGCTACACCTTC
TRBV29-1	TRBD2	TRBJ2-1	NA	CSVALTGGYNEQFF	TGCAGCGTTGCTCTGACGGGGGGGTACAATGAGCAGTTCTTC
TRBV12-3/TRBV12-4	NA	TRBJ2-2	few	CASRTDSYTGELFF	TGTGCCAGCAGAACCGACAGTTACACCGGGGAGCTGTTTTTT
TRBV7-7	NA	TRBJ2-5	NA	CASSPTGGLGETQYF	TGTGCTAGCAGCCCGACCGGGGGGCTGGGGGAGACCCAGTACTTC
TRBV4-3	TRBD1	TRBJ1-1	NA	CASSQDWTGNTEAFF	TGCGCCAGCAGCCAAGATTGGACAGGGAACACTGAAGCTTTCTTT